Listed below are T cell receptor beta chains from one sample, sequenced in a study of T cell responses to AZD1222 COVID-19 vaccine. Generated by immunoSEQ multiplex PCR, the TCRdb table keeps only in-frame clones and is missing some. The sample contains about 83,000 clones, roughly 83% of which appear only once. The source material was peripheral blood, sampled on day 0 of AZD1222 vaccination. All receptors derive from an adult in good health. Both conserved end residues are part of each CDR3. D genes are given only for firm matches. Only some rows state a clone size, as once, few, many or a class for expanded clones.

-	-	TRBV3-1/TRBV3-2	TRBJ1-2	TGTGCCAGCAGCTATCACGGATTGGGGTATTCTAATGGCTACACCTTC	CASSYHGLGYSNGYTF
TRBD1	-	TRBV9	TRBJ2-5	TGTGCCAGCAGCGTAGGGACAGGGCAAGAGACCCAGTACTTC	CASSVGTGQETQYF
TRBD1	-	TRBV4-1	TRBJ1-1	TGCGCCAGCAGCCTATACTGGGACAGCGTGAACACTGAAGCTTTCTTT	CASSLYWDSVNTEAFF
TRBD2	-	TRBV23-1	TRBJ2-1	TGCGCCAGCAGTCAATCTTTGGGGACTAGCGGGAGGGAAATTTACAATGAGCAGTTCTTC	CASSQSLGTSGREIYNEQFF
TRBD2	-	TRBV4-3	TRBJ2-7	TGCGCCAGCAGCCAAGATGCGGAAGGACTAGCGGGACCTTTCCGGGAGCAGTACTTC	CASSQDAEGLAGPFREQYF
-	-	TRBV15	TRBJ2-3	TGTGCCACCAGCAGTTGGACAGCGTTTAGCACAGATACGCAGTATTTT	CATSSWTAFSTDTQYF
-	-	TRBV28	TRBJ2-7	TGTGCCAGCAGTTTCGGGTCTGGAGTGACGGAGTACTTC	CASSFGSGVTEYF
-	-	TRBV3-1/TRBV3-2	TRBJ1-1	TGTGCCAGCAGCCAAGTGGGCCCGGGGACACAGAACACTGAAGCTTTCTTT	CASSQVGPGTQNTEAFF
-	-	TRBV2	TRBJ2-2	TGTGCCAGCAGTGTGTGGGGCACCGGGGAGCTGTTTTTT	CASSVWGTGELFF
-	-	TRBV5-1	TRBJ2-1	TGCGCCAGCACCCGTCCTGGCCTGAGCTCCTACAATGAGCAGTTCTTC	CASTRPGLSSYNEQFF
-	-	TRBV3-1/TRBV3-2	TRBJ1-1	TGTGCCAGCAGCCTGAGTACTGGGACTGAAGCTTTCTTT	CASSLSTGTEAFF
-	-	TRBV3-1/TRBV3-2	TRBJ2-2	TGTGCCAGCAGCCAGTCAGGGGCGAACACCGGGGAGCTGTTTTTT	CASSQSGANTGELFF
-	-	TRBV30	TRBJ2-7	TGTGCCTCAGCCGCAGGGAGACAAACCTACGAGCAGTACTTC	CASAAGRQTYEQYF
-	-	TRBV30	TRBJ1-5	TGTGCCTGGAGTGTTAGGACGTCGCGGGGGCCCCAGCATTTT	CAWSVRTSRGPQHF
-	-	TRBV19	TRBJ2-1	TGTGCCAGTAGTATCGTATTCAGCCCCTACAATGAGCAGTTCTTC	CASSIVFSPYNEQFF
TRBD2	once	TRBV5-1	TRBJ2-2	TGCGCCAGCAGCCCGCGGGGGGGCCACGCCGGGGAGCTGTTTTTT	CASSPRGGHAGELFF
-	-	TRBV19	TRBJ2-5	TGTGCCAGTAGTCAGGAGGGGACCCAGTACTTC	CASSQEGTQYF
TRBD1	-	TRBV6-5	TRBJ1-3	TGTGCCAGTCTGCCAGGGGGCTTCCAACTCGGCATATATTTT	CASLPGGFQLGIYF
-	once	TRBV30	TRBJ1-2	TGTGCCTGGGGTGACATGAACTATGGCTACACCTTC	CAWGDMNYGYTF
-	-	TRBV5-1	TRBJ2-3	TGCGCCAGCAGCCGGACCTCTAGCACAGATACGCAGTATTTT	CASSRTSSTDTQYF
TRBD1	-	TRBV6-2/TRBV6-3	TRBJ1-2	TGTGCCAGCAGTCTCCCGGGACAGGGGTATGGCTACACCTTC	CASSLPGQGYGYTF
-	-	TRBV27	TRBJ2-1	TGTGCCAGCAGTTTATGGGCAGGAGGCTCCTACAATGAGCAGTTCTTC	CASSLWAGGSYNEQFF
-	few	TRBV6-2/TRBV6-3	TRBJ1-4	TGTGCCAGCAGTTACCTGGGACTGCGCAATGAAAAACTGTTTTTT	CASSYLGLRNEKLFF
TRBD1	-	TRBV9	TRBJ1-6	TGTGCCAGCAGCGCGACAGGGGGCTCGTATTCACCCCTCCACTTT	CASSATGGSYSPLHF
TRBD1	-	TRBV4-1	TRBJ1-1	TGCGCCAGCAGCCACCGTCCGGGACAGGGAGGTGACACTGAAGCTTTCTTT	CASSHRPGQGGDTEAFF
-	-	TRBV9	TRBJ2-3	TGTGCCAGCAGCGTGAGCGGATCGGATACGCAGTATTTT	CASSVSGSDTQYF
TRBD2	-	TRBV7-6	TRBJ2-1	TGTGCCAGCAGCTTAGTGGGAGGGAATACCTACAATGAGCAGTTCTTC	CASSLVGGNTYNEQFF
TRBD1	-	TRBV30	TRBJ2-7	TGTGCCTGGAGTACGGGACAGTCCTACGAGCAGTACTTC	CAWSTGQSYEQYF